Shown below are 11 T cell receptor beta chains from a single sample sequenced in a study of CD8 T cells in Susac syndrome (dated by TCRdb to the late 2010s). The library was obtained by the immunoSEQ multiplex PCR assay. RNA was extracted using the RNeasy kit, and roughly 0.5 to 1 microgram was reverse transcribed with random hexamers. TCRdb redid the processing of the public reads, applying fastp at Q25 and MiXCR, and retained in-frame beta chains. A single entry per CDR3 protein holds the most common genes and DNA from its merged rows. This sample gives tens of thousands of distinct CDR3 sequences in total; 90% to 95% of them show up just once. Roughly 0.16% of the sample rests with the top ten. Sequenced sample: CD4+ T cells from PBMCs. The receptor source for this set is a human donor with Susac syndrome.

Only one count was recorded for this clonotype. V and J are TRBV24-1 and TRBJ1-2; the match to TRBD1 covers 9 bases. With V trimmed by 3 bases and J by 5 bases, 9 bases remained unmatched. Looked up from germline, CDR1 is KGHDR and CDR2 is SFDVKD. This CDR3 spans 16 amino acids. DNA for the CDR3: TGTGCCACCAGTGATGCGACAGGGGGAGAGAGATATGGCTACACCTTC. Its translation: CATSDATGGERYGYTF.

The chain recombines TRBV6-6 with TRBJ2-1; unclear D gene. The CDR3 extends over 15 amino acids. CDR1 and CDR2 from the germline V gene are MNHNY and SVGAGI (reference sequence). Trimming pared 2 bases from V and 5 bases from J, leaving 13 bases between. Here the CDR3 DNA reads TGTGCCAGCAGTTACCCGGTGTCGGACGACAATGAGCAGTTCTTC. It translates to CASSYPVSDDNEQFF.

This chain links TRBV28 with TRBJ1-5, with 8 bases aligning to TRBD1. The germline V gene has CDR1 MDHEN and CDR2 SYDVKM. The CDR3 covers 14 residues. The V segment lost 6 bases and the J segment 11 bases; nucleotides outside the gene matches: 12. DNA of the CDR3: TGTGCCAGCAGCCTGAGACAGGGGCGCCTAGCCCAGCATTTT. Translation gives CASSLRQGRLAQHF. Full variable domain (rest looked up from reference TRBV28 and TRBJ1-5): DVKVTQSSRYLVKRTGEKVFLECVQDMDHENMFWYRQDPGLGLRLIYFSYDVKMKEKGDIPEGYSVSREKKERFSLILESASTNQTSMYLCASSLRQGRLAQHFGDGTRLSIL.

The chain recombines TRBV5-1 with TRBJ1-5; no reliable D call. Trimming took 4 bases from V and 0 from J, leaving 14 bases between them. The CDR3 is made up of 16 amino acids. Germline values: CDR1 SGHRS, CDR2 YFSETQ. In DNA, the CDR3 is TGCGCCAGCAGCCGGACTACGGGCTATAGCAATCAGCCCCAGCATTTT. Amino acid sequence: CASSRTTGYSNQPQHF.

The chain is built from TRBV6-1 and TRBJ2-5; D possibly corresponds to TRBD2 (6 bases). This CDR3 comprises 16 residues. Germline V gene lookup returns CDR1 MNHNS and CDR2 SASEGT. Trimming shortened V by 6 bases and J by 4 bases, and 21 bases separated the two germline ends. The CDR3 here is CASSRRQAAGRETQYF. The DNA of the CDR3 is TGTGCCAGCAGCAGAAGGCAGGCGGCGGGGCGAGAGACCCAGTACTTC.

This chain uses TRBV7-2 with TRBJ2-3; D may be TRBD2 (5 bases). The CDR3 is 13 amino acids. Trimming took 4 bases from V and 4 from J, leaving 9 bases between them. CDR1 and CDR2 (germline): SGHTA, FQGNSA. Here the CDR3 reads CASSSSAADTQYF. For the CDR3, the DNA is TGTGCCAGCAGCTCGTCAGCGGCAGATACGCAGTATTTT.

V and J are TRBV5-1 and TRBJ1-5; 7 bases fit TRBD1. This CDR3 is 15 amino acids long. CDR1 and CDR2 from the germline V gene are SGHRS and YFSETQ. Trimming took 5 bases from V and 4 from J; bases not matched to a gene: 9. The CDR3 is CASSREGARNQPQHF. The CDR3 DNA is TGCGCCAGCAGTAGAGAGGGGGCGAGGAATCAGCCCCAGCATTTT.

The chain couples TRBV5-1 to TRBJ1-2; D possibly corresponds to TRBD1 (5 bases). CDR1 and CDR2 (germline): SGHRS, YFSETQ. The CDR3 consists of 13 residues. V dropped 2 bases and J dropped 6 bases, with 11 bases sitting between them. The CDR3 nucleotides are TGCGCCAGCAGCTTAGGAGGGGTGGATGGCTACACCTTC. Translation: CASSLGGVDGYTF.

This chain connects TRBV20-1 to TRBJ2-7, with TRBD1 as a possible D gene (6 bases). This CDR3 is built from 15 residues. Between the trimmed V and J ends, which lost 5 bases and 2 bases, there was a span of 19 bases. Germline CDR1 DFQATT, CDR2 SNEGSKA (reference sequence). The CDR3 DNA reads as TGCAGTGCTCATTCACGAAACAGGGCCGCCTACGAGCAGTACTTC. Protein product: CSAHSRNRAAYEQYF.

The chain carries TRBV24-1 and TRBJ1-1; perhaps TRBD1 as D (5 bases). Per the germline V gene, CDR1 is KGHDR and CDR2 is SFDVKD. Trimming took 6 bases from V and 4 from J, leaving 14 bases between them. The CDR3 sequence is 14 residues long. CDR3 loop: CATSPAGGGTEAFF. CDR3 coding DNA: TGTGCCACCAGTCCGGCCGGGGGAGGCACTGAAGCTTTCTTT.

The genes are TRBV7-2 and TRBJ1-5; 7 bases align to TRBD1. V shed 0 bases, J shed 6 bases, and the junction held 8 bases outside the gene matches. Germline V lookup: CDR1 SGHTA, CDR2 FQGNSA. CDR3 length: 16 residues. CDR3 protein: CASSLARQGVSQPQHF. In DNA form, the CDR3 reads TGTGCCAGCAGCTTAGCGCGGCAGGGGGTCAGTCAGCCCCAGCATTTT.